The 10 T cell receptor beta chains below were found in one sample sequenced in a study of T cell responses to AZD1222 COVID-19 vaccine. Sequencing was performed with immunoSEQ multiplex PCR; in TCRdb, only in-frame clones are kept and a portion is missing. The sample gives some 28,000 clones, roughly 78% of which show up once; 4.5% to 7% is in the top ten. The sample was peripheral blood, taken on day 0 of AZD1222 vaccination. The receptors originated from an adult in good health.

The CDR3 bases are TGTGCCAGCAGTTATTGGGGGGAGCTGTTTTTT. It yields the protein CASSYWGELFF. V is TRBV6-5 and J is TRBJ2-2, with D unresolved. Looked up from germline, CDR1 is MNHEY and CDR2 is SVGAGI. The CDR3 sequence is 11 residues long. The V end lost 3 bases, the J end lost 8 bases, and 4 bases lay between the germline ends.

The J gene is TRBJ2-7, the V gene TRBV6-5; tentative D call: TRBD1 (5 bases). The CDR3 totals 14 residues. The germline CDR1 and CDR2 sequences are MNHEY and SVGAGI. With 5 bases removed from V and 2 bases from J, the gap between germline ends came to 13 bases. For the CDR3, the DNA is TGTGCCAGCAGTACCAGGGAACCCCCCTACGAGCAGTACTTC. Translated, it gives CASSTREPPYEQYF.

This clone was seen more than once but under ten times. As DNA, the CDR3 is TGCGCCAGCAGCCAAGATTGGGCAGATACGCAGTATTTT. Protein product: CASSQDWADTQYF. The chain employs TRBV4-1 and TRBJ2-3; no definite D call. V was pared by 0 bases and J by 4 bases, with 5 bases between. This CDR3 is 13 amino acids long. The germline gives CDR1 MGHRA, CDR2 YSYEKL.

This clone was seen a single time. This chain links TRBV10-2 with TRBJ1-2, with D maybe TRBD1 (5 bases). Deletions cut 4 bases from V and 6 bases from J, with 9 bases between. Germline-derived CDR1 and CDR2 are WSHSY and SAAADI. The CDR3 extends over 12 amino acids. The CDR3 sequence: CASSVSQDGYTF. CDR3 DNA sequence: TGCGCCAGCAGTGTTTCACAGGATGGCTACACCTTC.

The CDR3 sequence is CASSIQGGSTDTQYF. As DNA, the CDR3 is TGTGCCAGTAGTATACAGGGAGGGAGCACAGATACGCAGTATTTT. The V gene is TRBV19, the J gene TRBJ2-3; 7 positions match TRBD2. V dropped 2 bases and J dropped 0; count of bases not matched to a gene: 2. The CDR3 extends over 15 amino acids. The V gene's germline CDR1 is LNHDA and CDR2 SQIVND (reference sequence).

The chain employs TRBV7-8 and TRBJ1-5, with D hard to call. CDR1 and CDR2 (germline): SGHVS, FQNEAQ. Trimming took off 3 bases at V and 5 bases at J, with 8 bases between the two ends. The CDR3 is 13 amino acids. The CDR3 nucleotides are TGTGCCAGCAGCTTCCAGATATATCAGCCCCAGCATTTT. Its protein product is CASSFQIYQPQHF.

The chain couples TRBV19 to TRBJ1-2; D remains unclear. This CDR3 is 14 amino acids long. Germline loops: CDR1 LNHDA, CDR2 SQIVND (reference sequence). The V end was cut by 5 bases, the J end by 4 bases, with 14 bases between. The CDR3 protein is CASSAGVRGYGYTF. In DNA form, the CDR3 reads TGTGCCAGTAGTGCCGGGGTGCGGGGCTATGGCTACACCTTC.

This clone was detected only once. The rearrangement joins TRBV9 to TRBJ1-1; TRBD1 agrees at 7 bases. The CDR3 length is 15 residues. Germline trimming cut 0 bases from V and 4 bases from J; bases unmatched to any gene: 6. The germline V gene has CDR1 SGDLS and CDR2 YYNGEE. Written as DNA, the CDR3 is TGTGCCAGCAGCGTAGACGGGCAGGGGGGCACTGAAGCTTTCTTT. This codes for CASSVDGQGGTEAFF. The entire variable domain, with the rest obtained from reference TRBV9 and TRBJ1-1, is as follows: DSGVTQTPKHLITATGQRVTLRCSPRSGDLSVYWYQQSLDQGLQFLIQYYNGEERAKGNILERFSAQQFPDLHSELNLSSLELGDSALYFCASSVDGQGGTEAFFGQGTRLTVV.

The table lists this clone with a count of one. The CDR3 reads CSVQGRQGWTYEQYF. CDR3 DNA: TGCAGCGTTCAGGGTCGCCAGGGGTGGACCTACGAGCAGTACTTC. This chain joins TRBV29-1 and TRBJ2-7; D might be TRBD1 (6 bases). The germline V gene has CDR1 SQVTM and CDR2 ANQGSEA. The length of the CDR3 is 15 residues. V lost 5 bases and J lost 2, with 19 bases in between.

To note about this clone: A read error is possible here, since a much larger clone lies one base away. This sample also contains other DNA sequences that code for the same CDR3. The chain recombines TRBV11-2 with TRBJ1-2; 7 bases line up with TRBD1. J lost 3 bases, V lost 5 bases, and 3 bases had no gene match. Germline V lookup: CDR1 SGHAT, CDR2 FQNNGV. The CDR3 runs to 13 residues. CDR3: CASSPGQDYGYTF. The CDR3 DNA follows: TGTGCCAGCAGCCCCGGACAGGACTATGGCTACACCTTC.